This TCR beta chain was retrieved from a study of early T cells in non-severe SARS-CoV-2 infection. Study-level points and caveats: VDJdb matching, biased toward anti-spike CD8 responses, missed private and CD4 specificities.

Many counts were recorded for this clonotype. What it binds is not known. Each CDR3 protein gets one entry after TCRdb re-called the 5' RACE reads with MiXCR. The sample has about 34,000 distinct CDR3 sequences, more than 5% seen once. The receptor's source is an adult who was a healthcare worker with PCR-confirmed SARS-CoV-2 infection or an uninfected control (not recorded which). The sequenced material came from whole blood.

DNA of the CDR3: TGCGCCAGCAGCCCAACAAGGGGTGCAGAGACCCAGTACTTC. This codes for CASSPTRGAETQYF. The chain combines TRBV5-1 with TRBJ2-5, with D tentatively TRBD1 (5 bases). V shed 4 bases and J shed 4 bases, with 14 bases lying between them. CDR1 SGHRS and CDR2 YFSETQ come from the germline V gene. CDR3 length equals 14 residues. Full variable domain (rest looked up from reference TRBV5-1 and TRBJ2-5): KAGVTQTPRYLIKTRGQQVTLSCSPISGHRSVSWYQQTPGQGLQFLFEYFSETQRNKGNFPGRFSGRQFSNSRSEMNVSTLELGDSALYLCASSPTRGAETQYFGPGTRLLVL.